This is a list of T cell receptor beta chains from one sample in a study of blood T cell repertoires in COVID-19. The data were produced by immunoSEQ multiplex PCR, yet TCRdb's version contains in-frame clones alone and is incomplete. The sample has around 250,000 clones, more than 70% seen once; the top ten hold approximately 13%. Sequencing was done on a sample of peripheral blood. The receptors derive from a man older than 75 with acute or convalescent COVID-19. The CDR3 runs from the conserved cysteine through the conserved F or W. The D gene is left open where the match is weak. Only some rows state a clone size, as once, few, many or a class for expanded clones.

clone_size: .; v_call: TRBV13; d_call: .; cdr3_length: 13; j_call: TRBJ1-2; cdr3_aa: CASSQQLNYGYTF; cdr3_nt: TGTGCCAGCAGTCAACAGCTTAACTATGGCTACACCTTC
clone_size: few; v_call: TRBV6-5; d_call: TRBD1; cdr3_length: 15; j_call: TRBJ1-6; cdr3_aa: CASSTGTGLNSPLHF; cdr3_nt: TGTGCCAGCAGTACCGGGACAGGGTTAAATTCACCCCTCCACTTT
clone_size: .; v_call: TRBV7-8; d_call: TRBD1; cdr3_length: 14; j_call: TRBJ2-7; cdr3_aa: CASSLGQGLYEQYF; cdr3_nt: TGTGCCAGCAGCTTAGGACAGGGCCTCTACGAGCAGTACTTC
clone_size: .; v_call: TRBV3-1/TRBV3-2; d_call: TRBD2; cdr3_length: 17; j_call: TRBJ2-1; cdr3_aa: CASSDSGGPNSYNEQFF; cdr3_nt: TGTGCCAGCAGCGATAGCGGGGGCCCGAACTCCTACAATGAGCAGTTCTTC
clone_size: .; v_call: TRBV2; d_call: .; cdr3_length: 13; j_call: TRBJ1-2; cdr3_aa: CASSVVPSYGYTF; cdr3_nt: TGTGCCAGCAGTGTGGTCCCGAGCTATGGCTACACCTTC
clone_size: .; v_call: TRBV7-9; d_call: TRBD1; cdr3_length: 16; j_call: TRBJ2-2; cdr3_aa: CASIFAQGADTGELFF; cdr3_nt: TGTGCCAGCATCTTTGCCCAGGGGGCGGACACCGGGGAGCTGTTTTTT
clone_size: .; v_call: TRBV6-6; d_call: .; cdr3_length: 15; j_call: TRBJ1-5; cdr3_aa: CASSYSKLGNQPQHF; cdr3_nt: TGTGCCAGCAGTTACTCTAAACTAGGCAATCAGCCCCAGCATTTT
clone_size: .; v_call: TRBV4-3; d_call: TRBD1; cdr3_length: 15; j_call: TRBJ2-5; cdr3_aa: CASSPRTGELETQYF; cdr3_nt: TGCGCCAGCAGCCCCCGGACAGGGGAATTAGAGACCCAGTACTTC
clone_size: few; v_call: TRBV19; d_call: .; cdr3_length: 12; j_call: TRBJ2-7; cdr3_aa: CASSLLPYEQYF; cdr3_nt: TGTGCCAGTAGTTTACTTCCCTACGAGCAGTACTTC
clone_size: .; v_call: TRBV4-1; d_call: .; cdr3_length: 16; j_call: TRBJ1-1; cdr3_aa: CASSQTGFYMNTEAFF; cdr3_nt: TGCGCCAGCAGCCAAACAGGGTTCTATATGAACACTGAAGCTTTCTTT
clone_size: .; v_call: TRBV27; d_call: TRBD1; cdr3_length: 19; j_call: TRBJ2-1; cdr3_aa: CASSGTGLSSRVSYNEQFF; cdr3_nt: TGTGCCAGCAGTGGGACAGGACTATCCTCAAGGGTCTCCTACAATGAGCAGTTCTTC
clone_size: .; v_call: TRBV7-6; d_call: TRBD2; cdr3_length: 15; j_call: TRBJ2-5; cdr3_aa: CASISSGSPQETQYF; cdr3_nt: TGTGCCAGCATCTCGAGCGGGAGTCCCCAAGAGACCCAGTACTTC
clone_size: .; v_call: TRBV3-1/TRBV3-2; d_call: TRBD2; cdr3_length: 19; j_call: TRBJ2-2; cdr3_aa: CASSLTGLTSGANTGELFF; cdr3_nt: TGTGCCAGCAGCCTTACCGGGCTCACTAGCGGGGCAAACACCGGGGAGCTGTTTTTT
clone_size: few; v_call: TRBV5-4; d_call: .; cdr3_length: 14; j_call: TRBJ2-7; cdr3_aa: CASSSYGSRGEQYF; cdr3_nt: TGTGCCAGCAGCTCGTACGGGAGTCGGGGCGAGCAGTACTTC
clone_size: .; v_call: TRBV3-1/TRBV3-2; d_call: TRBD1; cdr3_length: 15; j_call: TRBJ2-5; cdr3_aa: CASRLRGQGEETQYF; cdr3_nt: TGTGCCAGCCGACTAAGAGGACAGGGGGAAGAGACCCAGTACTTC
clone_size: .; v_call: TRBV18; d_call: TRBD1; cdr3_length: 21; j_call: TRBJ1-2; cdr3_aa: CASSPASGTGGAGGSESGYTF; cdr3_nt: TGTGCCAGCTCACCTGCCTCCGGGACAGGGGGCGCAGGAGGTTCCGAGTCTGGCTACACCTTC
clone_size: once; v_call: TRBV9; d_call: .; cdr3_length: 15; j_call: TRBJ2-1; cdr3_aa: CASSPLQGGGNEQFF; cdr3_nt: TGTGCCAGCAGCCCTCTCCAGGGGGGAGGTAATGAGCAGTTCTTC
clone_size: .; v_call: TRBV12-3/TRBV12-4; d_call: TRBD1; cdr3_length: 12; j_call: TRBJ2-7; cdr3_aa: CASSSTGGEQYF; cdr3_nt: TGTGCCAGCAGTTCCACAGGGGGCGAGCAGTACTTC
clone_size: .; v_call: TRBV28; d_call: TRBD1; cdr3_length: 16; j_call: TRBJ1-4; cdr3_aa: CASSSAMTGANEKLFF; cdr3_nt: TGTGCCAGCAGTTCTGCAATGACAGGGGCTAATGAAAAACTGTTTTTT
clone_size: .; v_call: TRBV18; d_call: TRBD1; cdr3_length: 14; j_call: TRBJ2-7; cdr3_aa: CASSIQGVGYEQYF; cdr3_nt: TGTGCCAGCTCAATACAGGGGGTTGGCTACGAGCAGTACTTC
clone_size: .; v_call: TRBV2; d_call: .; cdr3_length: 12; j_call: TRBJ1-3; cdr3_aa: CASGQQGNTIYF; cdr3_nt: TGTGCCAGTGGACAGCAGGGAAACACCATATATTTT
clone_size: .; v_call: TRBV10-1; d_call: TRBD1; cdr3_length: 13; j_call: TRBJ2-5; cdr3_aa: CASKRDRQETQYF; cdr3_nt: TGCGCCAGCAAAAGGGACAGACAAGAGACCCAGTACTTC
clone_size: .; v_call: TRBV15; d_call: .; cdr3_length: 15; j_call: TRBJ1-4; cdr3_aa: CATSRRPSGNEKLFF; cdr3_nt: TGTGCCACCAGCAGGCGGCCTTCGGGTAATGAAAAACTGTTTTTT
clone_size: .; v_call: TRBV20-1; d_call: .; cdr3_length: 11; j_call: TRBJ1-2; cdr3_aa: CSLDPADGYTF; cdr3_nt: TGCAGTCTTGATCCGGCGGATGGCTACACCTTC
clone_size: .; v_call: TRBV5-1; d_call: .; cdr3_length: 14; j_call: TRBJ2-7; cdr3_aa: CASRENYMDWEQYF; cdr3_nt: TGCGCCAGCAGGGAGAACTACATGGATTGGGAGCAGTACTTC
clone_size: .; v_call: TRBV18; d_call: .; cdr3_length: 12; j_call: TRBJ2-1; cdr3_aa: CASSPQGNEQFF; cdr3_nt: TGTGCCAGCTCACCCCAGGGGAACGAGCAGTTCTTC
clone_size: .; v_call: TRBV12-3/TRBV12-4; d_call: .; cdr3_length: 13; j_call: TRBJ2-5; cdr3_aa: CASSPTIKETQYF; cdr3_nt: TGTGCCAGCAGCCCGACTATTAAAGAGACCCAGTACTTC
clone_size: .; v_call: TRBV7-2; d_call: TRBD2; cdr3_length: 18; j_call: TRBJ2-3; cdr3_aa: CASSLVRTSGGAQDTQYF; cdr3_nt: TGTGCCAGCAGCTTAGTCAGGACTAGCGGGGGGGCCCAAGATACGCAGTATTTT
clone_size: .; v_call: TRBV5-1; d_call: .; cdr3_length: 15; j_call: TRBJ1-2; cdr3_aa: CASRGDTGFNYGYTF; cdr3_nt: TGCGCCAGCAGGGGTGATACAGGGTTTAACTATGGCTACACCTTC
clone_size: .; v_call: TRBV11-3; d_call: TRBD2; cdr3_length: 16; j_call: TRBJ2-2; cdr3_aa: CASSPGLAVNTGELFF; cdr3_nt: TGTGCCAGCAGCCCTGGACTAGCGGTGAACACCGGGGAGCTGTTTTTT
clone_size: once; v_call: TRBV24-1; d_call: .; cdr3_length: 16; j_call: TRBJ2-3; cdr3_aa: CATSDFRTASTDTQYF; cdr3_nt: TGTGCCACCAGTGATTTTCGGACAGCTAGCACAGATACGCAGTATTTT
clone_size: .; v_call: TRBV7-9; d_call: TRBD1; cdr3_length: 14; j_call: TRBJ2-7; cdr3_aa: CASSTGTGDYEQYF; cdr3_nt: TGTGCCAGCAGCACCGGGACAGGAGACTACGAGCAGTACTTC
clone_size: .; v_call: TRBV3-1/TRBV3-2; d_call: .; cdr3_length: 15; j_call: TRBJ1-1; cdr3_aa: CASSQEARGYTEAFF; cdr3_nt: TGTGCCAGCAGCCAAGAGGCCAGGGGATACACTGAAGCTTTCTTT
clone_size: .; v_call: TRBV11-2; d_call: TRBD1; cdr3_length: 16; j_call: TRBJ2-3; cdr3_aa: CASSLDRGHGTDTQYF; cdr3_nt: TGTGCCAGCAGCTTGGACAGGGGGCATGGGACAGATACGCAGTATTTT
clone_size: .; v_call: TRBV19; d_call: .; cdr3_length: 15; j_call: TRBJ2-5; cdr3_aa: CASSMTAGRVETQYF; cdr3_nt: TGTGCCAGTAGTATGACGGCGGGACGGGTCGAGACCCAGTACTTC
clone_size: .; v_call: TRBV10-3; d_call: .; cdr3_length: 14; j_call: TRBJ2-7; cdr3_aa: CAISYSSARNEQYF; cdr3_nt: TGTGCCATCAGTTACAGTTCCGCTCGGAACGAGCAGTACTTC
clone_size: .; v_call: TRBV6-5; d_call: .; cdr3_length: 11; j_call: TRBJ2-7; cdr3_aa: CASSLRGEQYF; cdr3_nt: TGTGCCAGCAGCCTTAGGGGTGAGCAGTACTTC
clone_size: .; v_call: TRBV5-1; d_call: TRBD1; cdr3_length: 16; j_call: TRBJ2-2; cdr3_aa: CASSVGGQGNTGELFF; cdr3_nt: TGCGCCAGCAGCGTAGGGGGCCAGGGGAACACCGGGGAGCTGTTTTTT
clone_size: .; v_call: TRBV7-8; d_call: TRBD1; cdr3_length: 14; j_call: TRBJ2-3; cdr3_aa: CASSADRGQDTQYF; cdr3_nt: TGTGCCAGCAGCGCCGACAGGGGGCAAGATACGCAGTATTTT
clone_size: .; v_call: TRBV10-2; d_call: .; cdr3_length: 14; j_call: TRBJ2-5; cdr3_aa: CASSDLAARETQYF; cdr3_nt: TGCGCCAGCAGTGACTTAGCGGCCAGGGAGACCCAGTACTTC
clone_size: once; v_call: TRBV5-1; d_call: TRBD2; cdr3_length: 13; j_call: TRBJ2-7; cdr3_aa: CASSIGTSGLPNF; cdr3_nt: TGCGCCAGCAGCATCGGGACTAGCGGCCTCCCGAACTTC
clone_size: .; v_call: TRBV28; d_call: TRBD1; cdr3_length: 19; j_call: TRBJ2-6; cdr3_aa: CASSSLWTGIRAGANVLTF; cdr3_nt: TGTGCCAGCAGTTCCCTTTGGACAGGGATAAGAGCTGGGGCCAACGTCCTGACTTTC
clone_size: few; v_call: TRBV25-1; d_call: .; cdr3_length: 14; j_call: TRBJ2-2; cdr3_aa: CASSDRLNTGELFF; cdr3_nt: TGTGCCAGCAGTGACAGGTTAAACACCGGGGAGCTGTTTTTT
clone_size: .; v_call: TRBV5-1; d_call: TRBD1; cdr3_length: 14; j_call: TRBJ1-2; cdr3_aa: CASSLGGQEYGYTF; cdr3_nt: TGCGCCAGCAGCTTGGGGGGACAGGAGTATGGCTACACCTTC
clone_size: .; v_call: TRBV7-2; d_call: .; cdr3_length: 14; j_call: TRBJ2-7; cdr3_aa: CASSLGGKQYEQYF; cdr3_nt: TGTGCCAGCAGCTTAGGAGGGAAGCAATACGAGCAGTACTTC
clone_size: once; v_call: TRBV5-1; d_call: .; cdr3_length: 15; j_call: TRBJ2-7; cdr3_aa: CASSLGGAGSYEQYF; cdr3_nt: TGCGCCAGCAGCTTGGGTGGCGCGGGGTCCTACGAGCAGTACTTC
clone_size: once; v_call: TRBV7-9; d_call: TRBD2; cdr3_length: 15; j_call: TRBJ2-3; cdr3_aa: CASSLRSGRADTQYF; cdr3_nt: TGTGCCAGCAGCTTACGAAGCGGGAGGGCAGATACGCAGTATTTT